These T cell receptor beta chains were read from a single sample in a study of shared T cell receptors in the human thymus. TCRdb's copy holds only in-frame clones and misses some; the assay was immunoSEQ multiplex PCR. Of about 500,000 clones listed, roughly 74% are singletons. The sample was also reused in another study, on human thymus T cells.

The sequencing sample was made of thymocytes. Source of these receptors: a boy under two years old with a congenital heart defect. CDR3s include the opening cysteine and the closing phenylalanine or tryptophan.

TRBV25-1,TRBJ2-7,CASSGSGRASGEQYF
TRBV6-5,TRBJ2-7,CASSLPSGNEQYF
TRBV7-9,TRBJ1-2,CASSPIVSPGSNYGYTF
TRBV27,TRBJ1-5,CASMASGGRGNQPQHF
TRBV10-3,TRBJ1-3,CAISEDRPGNTIYF
TRBV7-4,TRBJ1-2,CASSPTPGQGGPRYGYTF
TRBV10-1,TRBJ2-1,CASSDRTSGRPREQFF
TRBV18,TRBJ2-2,CASSPPPGPPGELFF
TRBV11-3,TRBJ2-7,CASSLGLAVYEQYF
TRBV11-2,TRBJ2-2,CASSLTRITGELFF
TRBV4-3,TRBJ2-1,CASSQDQPGTDYNEQFF
TRBV7-8,TRBJ1-2,CASSLGGSYGYTF
TRBV27,TRBJ2-1,CASNDLAGDNEQFF
TRBV27,TRBJ1-5,CASRLSGQGIGQPQHF
TRBV4-3,TRBJ2-1,CASSQVRTRRQGLANNEQFF
TRBV2,TRBJ1-1,CASSERGTAVMNTEAFF
TRBV19,TRBJ2-7,CASSIDQFYEQYF
TRBV7-6,TRBJ1-4,CASSNNSGTGYEKLFF
TRBV4-2,TRBJ2-1,CASSQVLLAEGGEQFF
TRBV30,TRBJ2-1,CAGLDRDYPMGEQFF
TRBV7-4,TRBJ1-1,CASSLSGPNTEAFF
TRBV2,TRBJ1-2,CASSEGRANYGYTF
TRBV5-4,TRBJ1-1,CASSVNGTGGPGSEAFF
TRBV6-6,TRBJ1-3,CASSSLRGHGGNTIYF
TRBV7-2,TRBJ2-7,CASSLEGAGGKDYEQYF
TRBV4-2,TRBJ2-5,CASSQTPVLGSQYF
TRBV10-3,TRBJ1-5,CAIRRTAHQPQHF
TRBV21-1,TRBJ2-7,CASRIAVSYEQYF
TRBV11-3,TRBJ2-7,CASSLLRGHEQYF
TRBV5-6,TRBJ2-5,CASSIRTSGSLQETQYF
TRBV11-1,TRBJ2-2,CASSLAGGDTGELFF
TRBV5-1,TRBJ2-1,CASSSPGGTYNEQFF
TRBV5-1,TRBJ1-5,CASSLEKFGNPPSNQPQHF
TRBV4-1,TRBJ1-6,CASSQDRGPSYNSPLHF
TRBV7-9,TRBJ1-2,CASSLEQNYGYTF
TRBV6-4,TRBJ1-2,CASSLTGGNGYTF
TRBV2,TRBJ2-7,CASRAGAGGRDYEQYF
TRBV19,TRBJ2-6,CASSMGYRDRGPGANVLTF
TRBV7-9,TRBJ2-1,CASSFREPYNEQFF
TRBV4-3,TRBJ2-1,CASSQDSGLAAYNEQFF
TRBV7-9,TRBJ1-1,CASSLAPVGGDTEAFF
TRBV11-1,TRBJ2-2,CASTLLPNTGELFF
TRBV19,TRBJ2-7,CASSLRFPSYEQYF
TRBV30,TRBJ2-7,CAWSPGTSGSGSYEQYF
TRBV7-2,TRBJ1-2,CASSPQDGAYGYTF
TRBV7-3,TRBJ2-2,CASSPRTTGLAGVQNTGELFF
TRBV27,TRBJ1-5,CASSLDSNQPQHF